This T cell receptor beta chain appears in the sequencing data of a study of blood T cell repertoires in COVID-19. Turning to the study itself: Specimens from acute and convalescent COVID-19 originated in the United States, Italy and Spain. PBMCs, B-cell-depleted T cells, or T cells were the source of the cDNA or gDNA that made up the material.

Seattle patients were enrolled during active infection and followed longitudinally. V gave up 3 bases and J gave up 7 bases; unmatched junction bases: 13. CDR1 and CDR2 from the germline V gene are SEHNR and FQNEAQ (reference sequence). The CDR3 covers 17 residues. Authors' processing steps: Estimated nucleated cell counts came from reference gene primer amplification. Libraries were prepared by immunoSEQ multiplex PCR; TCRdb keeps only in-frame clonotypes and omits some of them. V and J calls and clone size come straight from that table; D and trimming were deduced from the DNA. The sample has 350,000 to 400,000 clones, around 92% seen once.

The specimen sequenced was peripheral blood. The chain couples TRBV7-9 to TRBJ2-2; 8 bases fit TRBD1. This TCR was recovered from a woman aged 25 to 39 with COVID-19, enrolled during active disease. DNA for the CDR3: TGTGCCAGCAGCTTGTTCAAGACAGGGGTCCTCGGCGGGGAGCTGTTTTTT. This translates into CASSLFKTGVLGGELFF.